These 12 T cell receptor beta chains came from one sample sequenced in a study of OX40 agonist ivuxolimab in advanced cancers. Only in-frame clones appear in the TCRdb table, and some are missing; sequencing was by immunoSEQ multiplex PCR. The data show over 45,000 clones, 70% to 90% seen once. The material sequenced was CD4+ or CD8+ T cells sorted from blood, taken in a trial of the OX40 agonist ivuxolimab. Receptors were obtained from an adult with an advanced solid tumor such as melanoma, head and neck, liver or kidney cancer.

This clone showed up just a few times. The CDR3 coding sequence is TGTGCCAGCACCCTGCGGCACATTGGGGACTACACCTTC. Its translation: CASTLRHIGDYTF. The chain combines TRBV5-6 with TRBJ1-2; D unresolved. The CDR3 consists of 13 residues. Germline V CDR1 and CDR2: SGHDT, YYEEEE. Trimming shortened V by 6 bases and J by 10 bases, and 19 bases separated the two germline ends.

This chain links TRBV4-1 with TRBJ1-2; D unresolved. The germline gives CDR1 MGHRA, CDR2 YSYEKL. With 1 base removed from V and 0 bases from J, the gap between germline ends came to 18 bases. This CDR3 region has 18 residues. CDR3 DNA: TGCGCCAGCAGCCAAGTGCGAAATCGGTTGAGCTCTAACTATGGCTACACCTTC. Protein product: CASSQVRNRLSSNYGYTF.

The chain links TRBV11-2 to TRBJ1-1, with TRBD1 as a possible D gene (5 bases). Trimming stripped 3 bases from V and 3 bases from J, with 11 bases between. Germline values: CDR1 SGHAT, CDR2 FQNNGV. The CDR3 is 14 residues long. Written as DNA, the CDR3 is TGTGCCAGCAGCTTCGAGTGGGGGGACACTGAAGCTTTCTTT. It specifies CASSFEWGDTEAFF.

This chain links TRBV5-1 with TRBJ2-2, with 10 bases identical to TRBD1. This CDR3 is built from 17 residues. The V and J ends lost 0 bases and 1 base, in that order; junction bases with no gene match: 3. In germline, CDR1 is SGHRS, CDR2 YFSETQ. CDR3 residues: CASSLGQGAQNTGELFF. CDR3 coding DNA: TGCGCCAGCAGCTTGGGACAGGGGGCGCAGAACACCGGGGAGCTGTTTTTT. Full variable domain (missing parts from reference TRBV5-1 and TRBJ2-2): KAGVTQTPRYLIKTRGQQVTLSCSPISGHRSVSWYQQTPGQGLQFLFEYFSETQRNKGNFPGRFSGRQFSNSRSEMNVSTLELGDSALYLCASSLGQGAQNTGELFFGEGSRLTVL.

The chain couples TRBV28 to TRBJ1-4; D is unresolved. Per germline, CDR1 MDHEN and CDR2 SYDVKM. CDR3 length: 16 amino acids. V was shortened by 2 bases and J by 4 bases, with 14 bases between the two germline ends. In DNA, the CDR3 is TGTGCCAGCAGTTTACGAGTGGCAGGCTATAATGAAAAACTGTTTTTT. Amino acids: CASSLRVAGYNEKLFF. The variable domain in full, completed from reference TRBV28 and TRBJ1-4, reads DVKVTQSSRYLVKRTGEKVFLECVQDMDHENMFWYRQDPGLGLRLIYFSYDVKMKEKGDIPEGYSVSREKKERFSLILESASTNQTSMYLCASSLRVAGYNEKLFFGSGTQLSVL.

The chain uses TRBV5-1 and TRBJ1-2; 10 nucleotides agree with TRBD1. Germline V lookup: CDR1 SGHRS, CDR2 YFSETQ. The CDR3 is made up of 15 amino acids. V lost 2 bases and J lost 4; bases outside the gene matches: 5. The CDR3 DNA reads as TGCGCCAGCAGCTTAGACAGGGGGCGGATCTATGGCTACACCTTC. Translated, it gives CASSLDRGRIYGYTF.

The chain combines TRBV6-1 with TRBJ2-5; 13 bases map to TRBD2. In germline, CDR1 is MNHNS, CDR2 SASEGT. The CDR3 is made up of 14 amino acids. The V segment lost 8 bases and the J segment 3 bases; nucleotides outside the gene matches: 3. The CDR3 bases are TGTGCCAGCGCGACTAGCGGGGGGAAAGAGACCCAGTACTTC. Its protein is CASATSGGKETQYF.

The chain recombines TRBV6-5 with TRBJ1-3; unclear D gene. V was trimmed by 2 bases and J by 3 bases, leaving 14 bases between them. CDR3 length: 16 residues. CDR1 and CDR2 (germline): MNHEY, SVGAGI. The CDR3 DNA is TGTGCCAGCAGTTACGGTTTCGGGTTCGGTGGAAACACCATATATTTT. It specifies CASSYGFGFGGNTIYF.

The table lists this clone with a few counts. The V call is TRBV5-4, the J call TRBJ2-3; the D gene is possibly TRBD1 (5 bases). The CDR3 has 15 residues. With 1 base removed from V and 2 bases from J, the gap between germline ends came to 11 bases. Germline CDR1 reads SGHNT; CDR2 reads YYREEE (reference sequence). The CDR3 protein is CASSLSTVYTDTQYF. The CDR3 region has the DNA TGTGCCAGCAGCTTGTCGACAGTATACACAGATACGCAGTATTTT.

The CDR3 here is CASSDGGLKSSGNTIYF. In nucleotides, the CDR3 is TGTGCCAGCAGTGACGGAGGGCTAAAGAGCTCTGGAAACACCATATATTTT. This sequence joins TRBV6-4 and TRBJ1-3; D gene unclear. The length of the CDR3 is 17 residues. Trimming pared 2 bases from V and 0 bases from J, leaving 14 bases between. Germline CDR1 reads MRHNA; CDR2 reads SNTAGT.

This clone was recorded once. The V gene is TRBV7-2, the J gene TRBJ2-5, with D hard to call. This CDR3 comprises 14 residues. The V gene's germline CDR1 is SGHTA and CDR2 FQGNSA. The V and J ends lost 0 bases and 5 bases respectively, with 10 bases between them. Written as DNA, the CDR3 is TGTGCCAGCAGCTTAGCGGGCCGGGCGGAGACCCAGTACTTC. Translation gives CASSLAGRAETQYF.

The chain combines TRBV11-2 with TRBJ1-5; D is perhaps TRBD1 (5 bases). Germline V gene sequence: CDR1 SGHAT, CDR2 FQNNGV. V gave up 2 bases and J gave up 7 bases, with 9 bases separating them. The CDR3 is 13 residues long. The CDR3 nucleotides are TGTGCCAGCAGCTTACAGGGAGGGCAGCCCCAGCATTTT. Translated: CASSLQGGQPQHF.